This TCR beta chain was obtained from a study of blood T cell repertoires in COVID-19. As for the study in general: Acute and convalescent COVID-19 specimens originated in the United States, Italy and Spain. T cells, B-cell-depleted T cells, or PBMCs provided the cDNA or gDNA that served as material.

In the source study's methods: Reference gene primer amplification yielded estimated nucleated cell counts. Sequencing used immunoSEQ multiplex PCR; TCRdb keeps in-frame clones, though not all of them. V and J calls and clone size are those listed in that table; D and trimming were worked out from the DNA. This table has around 120,000 clones, 60% to 85% appearing once. This CDR3 has 16 residues. Per the germline V gene, CDR1 is MDHEN and CDR2 is SYDVKM. V lost 3 bases to trimming and J lost 3 bases; unmatched junction nucleotides: 8. Sequencing input: peripheral blood. The receptor was isolated from a man in his 70s with acute or convalescent COVID-19. V is TRBV28 and J is TRBJ2-1; 7 positions match TRBD2. The CDR3 bases are TGTGCCAGCAGTTTTATTTCTAGCGGCTTCTACAATGAGCAGTTCTTC. Its translation: CASSFISSGFYNEQFF.